One sample yielded the 2 T cell receptor beta chains listed below, sequenced in a study of blood T cell repertoires in COVID-19. The protocol was immunoSEQ multiplex PCR, while the TCRdb copy is restricted to in-frame clones and leaves out a portion. The sample has fewer than 80,000 clones; roughly 88% are singletons. The material sequenced was peripheral blood. These receptors all stem from a man younger than 40 with acute or convalescent COVID-19.

The chain links TRBV5-1 to TRBJ2-1; possibly TRBD1 for D (5 bases). The CDR3 contains 14 residues. Germline CDR1 SGHRS, CDR2 YFSETQ. Trimming cost V 0 bases and J 9 bases, with 13 bases left between them. CDR3: CASSLETGTGEQFF. The DNA of the CDR3 is TGCGCCAGCAGCTTGGAAACAGGTACGGGTGAGCAGTTCTTC. The full variable domain, in which reference TRBV5-1 and TRBJ2-1 provide the parts outside the CDR3, is KAGVTQTPRYLIKTRGQQVTLSCSPISGHRSVSWYQQTPGQGLQFLFEYFSETQRNKGNFPGRFSGRQFSNSRSEMNVSTLELGDSALYLCASSLETGTGEQFFGPGTRLTVL.

The CDR3, as DNA: TGTGCCAGCAGACCGACTAGCGGGAGGGCAGGGGAGACCCAGTACTTC. This sequence encodes CASRPTSGRAGETQYF. The chain combines TRBV2 with TRBJ2-5; 14 bases fit TRBD2. The CDR3 consists of 16 residues. V shed 6 bases and J 5 bases; nucleotides not matched to a gene: 8. Germline V gives CDR1 SNHLY, CDR2 FYNNEI.